The rows below give T cell receptor beta chains drawn from one sample of a study of T cell changes during pregnancy in multiple sclerosis. Sequencing was performed with immunoSEQ multiplex PCR; in TCRdb, only in-frame clones are kept and a portion is missing. This sample has 55,000 to 75,000 clones; 90% to 95% occur once, and the top ten carry over 1%. This sample comprised peripheral blood, obtained after pregnancy. These receptors came from a female donor in good health, enrolled as a control in a pregnancy study. Both conserved end residues are part of each CDR3. Each record gives: D gene, clone size, V gene, J gene, CDR3 DNA, CDR3 protein. The D gene is left open where the match is weak. Only some rows state a clone size, as once, few, many or a class for expanded clones.

d_gene: .; abundance: .; v_gene: TRBV27; j_gene: TRBJ2-2; CDR3nt: TGTGCCAGCAGTCTAAACAGGGATGGCACCGGGGAGCTGTTTTTT; CDR3aa: CASSLNRDGTGELFF
d_gene: .; abundance: .; v_gene: TRBV6-5; j_gene: TRBJ1-6; CDR3nt: TGTGCCAGCAAAAGTGACAGAGTCTATAATTCACCCCTCCACTTT; CDR3aa: CASKSDRVYNSPLHF
d_gene: TRBD2; abundance: .; v_gene: TRBV5-1; j_gene: TRBJ2-5; CDR3nt: TGCGCCAGCAGCTTGAGCGGGGGGACCAGTTTCGAGACCCAGTACTTC; CDR3aa: CASSLSGGTSFETQYF
d_gene: TRBD1; abundance: .; v_gene: TRBV30; j_gene: TRBJ2-7; CDR3nt: TGTGCCTGGAGTGTATTAGGCAGGGGGAGTGAGCAGTACTTC; CDR3aa: CAWSVLGRGSEQYF
d_gene: .; abundance: .; v_gene: TRBV30; j_gene: TRBJ1-1; CDR3nt: TGTGCCTGGAGCCCCCGGGGTCGTCAAGCTTTCTTT; CDR3aa: CAWSPRGRQAFF
d_gene: .; abundance: .; v_gene: TRBV10-3; j_gene: TRBJ2-7; CDR3nt: TGTGCCATCAGTCAGCAGGGGTACGAGCAGTACTTC; CDR3aa: CAISQQGYEQYF
d_gene: .; abundance: once; v_gene: TRBV7-9; j_gene: TRBJ2-3; CDR3nt: TGTGCCAGCAGCTTAAAGAAGAGTACCGGTCTAATGGAGGCGCAGTATTTT; CDR3aa: CASSLKKSTGLMEAQYF
d_gene: TRBD1; abundance: once; v_gene: TRBV2; j_gene: TRBJ1-5; CDR3nt: TGTGCCAGCAGTGGGACAGGGCGGAATCAGCCCCAGCATTTT; CDR3aa: CASSGTGRNQPQHF
d_gene: .; abundance: .; v_gene: TRBV19; j_gene: TRBJ2-7; CDR3nt: TGTGCCAGTAGTCGGGACATCCTCTACGAGCAGTACTTC; CDR3aa: CASSRDILYEQYF
d_gene: .; abundance: .; v_gene: TRBV27; j_gene: TRBJ1-2; CDR3nt: TGTGCCAGCAGAGGGGGACCGTATGGCTACACCTTC; CDR3aa: CASRGGPYGYTF
d_gene: .; abundance: .; v_gene: TRBV5-4; j_gene: TRBJ1-1; CDR3nt: TGTGCCAGCAATCTTGGGGTTGGGGGGAAGTTCCCTGAAGCTTTCTTT; CDR3aa: CASNLGVGGKFPEAFF
d_gene: .; abundance: once; v_gene: TRBV6-5; j_gene: TRBJ1-1; CDR3nt: TGTGCCAGCAGTTACGACTTGAACACTGAAGCTTTCTTT; CDR3aa: CASSYDLNTEAFF
d_gene: TRBD2; abundance: .; v_gene: TRBV10-3; j_gene: TRBJ2-1; CDR3nt: TGTGCCATCAGTGAAGAAGCGGGGTCGCGAGCTTACAATGAGCAGTTCTTC; CDR3aa: CAISEEAGSRAYNEQFF
d_gene: .; abundance: .; v_gene: TRBV2; j_gene: TRBJ1-1; CDR3nt: TGTGCCAGCAGTGAGGGGAGGGCGAACACTGAAGCTTTCTTT; CDR3aa: CASSEGRANTEAFF
d_gene: .; abundance: once; v_gene: TRBV19; j_gene: TRBJ2-2; CDR3nt: TGTGCCAGTAGTATTAAAGGACTGGGAACCGGGGAGCTGTTTTTT; CDR3aa: CASSIKGLGTGELFF
d_gene: .; abundance: .; v_gene: TRBV14; j_gene: TRBJ2-7; CDR3nt: TGTGCCAGCAGTCCCCCGAACAGGGGGGGCCGATGGGAGCAGTACTTC; CDR3aa: CASSPPNRGGRWEQYF
d_gene: .; abundance: once; v_gene: TRBV19; j_gene: TRBJ2-2; CDR3nt: TGTGCCAGTGGCTTGTGGAGCAGGGACACCGGGGAGCTGTTTTTT; CDR3aa: CASGLWSRDTGELFF
d_gene: .; abundance: .; v_gene: TRBV4-3; j_gene: TRBJ1-1; CDR3nt: TGCGCCAGCAGCCCCTCTGATACCGGTGATATCACTGAAGCTTTCTTT; CDR3aa: CASSPSDTGDITEAFF
d_gene: .; abundance: few; v_gene: TRBV30; j_gene: TRBJ2-2; CDR3nt: TGTGCCTGGAGTCCCGGACTGAACACCGGGGAGCTGTTTTTT; CDR3aa: CAWSPGLNTGELFF
d_gene: .; abundance: .; v_gene: TRBV5-1; j_gene: TRBJ1-1; CDR3nt: TGCGCCAGCTCCAATGGACAAGGGGTTCTTGACACTGAAGCTTTCTTT; CDR3aa: CASSNGQGVLDTEAFF
d_gene: .; abundance: .; v_gene: TRBV4-2; j_gene: TRBJ2-3; CDR3nt: TGTGCCAGCAGCCCTCAGGAGGGAGCTAGAACCACAGATACGCAGTATTTT; CDR3aa: CASSPQEGARTTDTQYF
d_gene: .; abundance: few; v_gene: TRBV20-1; j_gene: TRBJ1-1; CDR3nt: TGCAGTGCTAGGGCCTCAGGTGAAGCTTTCTTT; CDR3aa: CSARASGEAFF
d_gene: .; abundance: .; v_gene: TRBV9; j_gene: TRBJ2-1; CDR3nt: TGTGCCAGCAGAGGAGGCCCGGGGGATGAGCAGTTCTTC; CDR3aa: CASRGGPGDEQFF
d_gene: .; abundance: .; v_gene: TRBV7-2; j_gene: TRBJ2-5; CDR3nt: TGTGCCAGCAGCCCTTCAGTGTCCGAGACCCAGTACTTC; CDR3aa: CASSPSVSETQYF
d_gene: .; abundance: few; v_gene: TRBV5-1; j_gene: TRBJ1-1; CDR3nt: TGCGCCAGCAGCTTGATGACAGTGAACACTGAAGCTTTCTTT; CDR3aa: CASSLMTVNTEAFF
d_gene: TRBD2; abundance: .; v_gene: TRBV28; j_gene: TRBJ2-1; CDR3nt: TGTGCCAGCAGTAGGACTAGCGGGGTGCATGAGCAGTTCTTC; CDR3aa: CASSRTSGVHEQFF
d_gene: TRBD2; abundance: .; v_gene: TRBV19; j_gene: TRBJ2-1; CDR3nt: TGTGCCAGTAGTATAGCTAGCGGGGGTACCGGATCCTACAATGAGCAGTTCTTC; CDR3aa: CASSIASGGTGSYNEQFF
d_gene: .; abundance: once; v_gene: TRBV19; j_gene: TRBJ1-3; CDR3nt: TGTGCCAGTAACCTCGACAGGATCTCTGGAAACACCATATATTTT; CDR3aa: CASNLDRISGNTIYF
d_gene: .; abundance: .; v_gene: TRBV6-1; j_gene: TRBJ2-4; CDR3nt: TGTGCCAGCAGTGAAGGTCTGGGGAGGAACATTCAGTACTTC; CDR3aa: CASSEGLGRNIQYF
d_gene: TRBD1; abundance: .; v_gene: TRBV5-1; j_gene: TRBJ1-2; CDR3nt: TGCGCCAGCAGCCTTGGGACAGGGGACGGCTACACCTTC; CDR3aa: CASSLGTGDGYTF
d_gene: .; abundance: once; v_gene: TRBV6-5; j_gene: TRBJ2-7; CDR3nt: TGTGCCAGCAGTAGAGGTGTCTCGAGCTCCTACGAGCAGTACTTC; CDR3aa: CASSRGVSSSYEQYF
d_gene: TRBD2; abundance: once; v_gene: TRBV5-1; j_gene: TRBJ2-5; CDR3nt: TGCGCCAGCAGCTTGCTCTTTGAGGTGATGGAGCGGGGGGGGAAGACCCAGTACTTC; CDR3aa: CASSLLFEVMERGGKTQYF
d_gene: TRBD1; abundance: .; v_gene: TRBV5-4; j_gene: TRBJ1-3; CDR3nt: TGTGCCACCAATAGGGGGACAGTTGGAAACACCATATATTTT; CDR3aa: CATNRGTVGNTIYF
d_gene: TRBD1; abundance: .; v_gene: TRBV2; j_gene: TRBJ1-2; CDR3nt: TGTGCCAGCAGTGTTTTATCAGGGGGCTATGGCTACACCTTC; CDR3aa: CASSVLSGGYGYTF
d_gene: TRBD1; abundance: once; v_gene: TRBV19; j_gene: TRBJ1-1; CDR3nt: TGTGCCAGTAGTGCACGACAGGGGGCGGGGGCTTTCTTT; CDR3aa: CASSARQGAGAFF
d_gene: .; abundance: .; v_gene: TRBV11-2; j_gene: TRBJ1-5; CDR3nt: TGTGCCAGCAGCCCCCATCCGGGGGGCAGTCAGCCCCAGCATTTT; CDR3aa: CASSPHPGGSQPQHF
d_gene: TRBD2; abundance: once; v_gene: TRBV5-1; j_gene: TRBJ2-3; CDR3nt: TGCGCCAGCAGTTGGTCTAGCGGGGGGGATACGCAGTATTTT; CDR3aa: CASSWSSGGDTQYF
d_gene: .; abundance: .; v_gene: TRBV7-2; j_gene: TRBJ1-2; CDR3nt: TGTGCCAGCAGCTTAGAAGGCCAGGCCTACACCTTC; CDR3aa: CASSLEGQAYTF
d_gene: .; abundance: .; v_gene: TRBV19; j_gene: TRBJ1-2; CDR3nt: TGTGCCAGTATGGCCAATTTGGAGGGCTACACCTTC; CDR3aa: CASMANLEGYTF
d_gene: .; abundance: .; v_gene: TRBV30; j_gene: TRBJ2-7; CDR3nt: TGTGCCTGGAGGGGGAGTTCCTCCTACTACGAGCAGTACTTC; CDR3aa: CAWRGSSSYYEQYF
d_gene: .; abundance: .; v_gene: TRBV7-3; j_gene: TRBJ1-2; CDR3nt: TGTGCCAGCAGCTTTCCAGGGGACTATGGCTACACCTTC; CDR3aa: CASSFPGDYGYTF
d_gene: TRBD1; abundance: .; v_gene: TRBV19; j_gene: TRBJ1-1; CDR3nt: TGTGCCAGTAGTATCCCCGGCCTGACAGGGTTGAACACTGAAGCTTTCTTT; CDR3aa: CASSIPGLTGLNTEAFF
d_gene: TRBD1; abundance: .; v_gene: TRBV14; j_gene: TRBJ1-2; CDR3nt: TGTGCCAGCAGCCGCACGACAGGGCCCTATGGCTACACCTTC; CDR3aa: CASSRTTGPYGYTF
d_gene: TRBD1; abundance: .; v_gene: TRBV19; j_gene: TRBJ1-2; CDR3nt: TGTGCCAGTAGTTCAACTCTCTCACAGGGGTCTTCCCGTGGCTACACCTTC; CDR3aa: CASSSTLSQGSSRGYTF
d_gene: .; abundance: .; v_gene: TRBV7-3; j_gene: TRBJ1-1; CDR3nt: TGTGCCAGCAGCTTAAAGGGAGAGGGCCCCCGGGCTTTCTTT; CDR3aa: CASSLKGEGPRAFF
d_gene: TRBD1; abundance: few; v_gene: TRBV29-1; j_gene: TRBJ2-1; CDR3nt: TGCAGCACGGGACAGGGGGCCAATGAGCAGTTCTTC; CDR3aa: CSTGQGANEQFF
d_gene: .; abundance: .; v_gene: TRBV6-4; j_gene: TRBJ1-1; CDR3nt: TGTGCCAGCAGAGCGGGGAGCGCGAACACTGAAGCTTTCTTT; CDR3aa: CASRAGSANTEAFF
d_gene: .; abundance: .; v_gene: TRBV15; j_gene: TRBJ1-4; CDR3nt: TGTGCCACCAGCCGTAGGCAAGGGGCGAGGGGGATGAATGAAAAACTGTTTTTT; CDR3aa: CATSRRQGARGMNEKLFF
d_gene: .; abundance: .; v_gene: TRBV5-1; j_gene: TRBJ1-1; CDR3nt: TGCGCCAGCAGCTTGGGACAGATGAACACTGAAGCTTTCTTT; CDR3aa: CASSLGQMNTEAFF
d_gene: TRBD1; abundance: .; v_gene: TRBV11-3; j_gene: TRBJ1-1; CDR3nt: TGTGCCAGCAGCTTGATGACAGGGGGGAACACTGAAGCTTTCTTT; CDR3aa: CASSLMTGGNTEAFF
d_gene: .; abundance: few; v_gene: TRBV7-9; j_gene: TRBJ2-7; CDR3nt: TGTGCCAGCAGCCTAACGCCGGACACCACCTACGAGCAGTACTTC; CDR3aa: CASSLTPDTTYEQYF
d_gene: .; abundance: .; v_gene: TRBV5-6; j_gene: TRBJ1-2; CDR3nt: TGTGCCAGCAGCTCACAGGGTGGTGGCTACACCTTC; CDR3aa: CASSSQGGGYTF
d_gene: .; abundance: .; v_gene: TRBV27; j_gene: TRBJ1-2; CDR3nt: TGTGCCAGCAGCCCGAGGAACTATGGCTACACCTTC; CDR3aa: CASSPRNYGYTF
d_gene: .; abundance: .; v_gene: TRBV19; j_gene: TRBJ1-5; CDR3nt: TGTGCCGGGGGGTCGTATAGCAATCAGCCCCAGCATTTT; CDR3aa: CAGGSYSNQPQHF
d_gene: TRBD2; abundance: .; v_gene: TRBV4-1; j_gene: TRBJ2-5; CDR3nt: TGCGCCAGCAGCCTGGGACTAGCGGTTCAAGAGACCCAGTACTTC; CDR3aa: CASSLGLAVQETQYF
d_gene: TRBD1; abundance: .; v_gene: TRBV30; j_gene: TRBJ1-5; CDR3nt: TGTGCCTGGAGTGCGGGACAGGGTTACCAGCCCCAGCATTTT; CDR3aa: CAWSAGQGYQPQHF
d_gene: TRBD2; abundance: .; v_gene: TRBV5-4; j_gene: TRBJ2-1; CDR3nt: TGTGCCAGCAGCTCCCGTAGTAGCGGGGGGGCTAATGAGCAGTTCTTC; CDR3aa: CASSSRSSGGANEQFF
d_gene: TRBD1; abundance: .; v_gene: TRBV11-3; j_gene: TRBJ2-1; CDR3nt: TGTGCCAGCAGCTTCGACTCGGGACAGACTTACAATGAGCAGTTCTTC; CDR3aa: CASSFDSGQTYNEQFF
d_gene: TRBD2; abundance: once; v_gene: TRBV11-3; j_gene: TRBJ2-2; CDR3nt: TGTGCCAGCAGCTTAGCGGGGGGGCCGAACACCGGGGAGCTGTTTTTT; CDR3aa: CASSLAGGPNTGELFF
d_gene: .; abundance: .; v_gene: TRBV29-1; j_gene: TRBJ1-2; CDR3nt: TGCAGCGTCGTCAGGGGCTATGGCTACACCTTC; CDR3aa: CSVVRGYGYTF